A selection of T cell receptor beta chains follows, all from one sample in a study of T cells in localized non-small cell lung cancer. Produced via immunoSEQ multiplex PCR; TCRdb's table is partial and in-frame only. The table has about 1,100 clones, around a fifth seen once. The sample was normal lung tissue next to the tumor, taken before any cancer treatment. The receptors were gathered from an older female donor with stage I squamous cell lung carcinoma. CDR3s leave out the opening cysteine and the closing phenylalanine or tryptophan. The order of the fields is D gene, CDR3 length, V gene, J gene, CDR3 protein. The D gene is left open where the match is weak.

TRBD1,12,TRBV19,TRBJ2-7,ASSFTGGAYEQY
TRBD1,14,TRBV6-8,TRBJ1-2,ASSYSGTGGLYGYT
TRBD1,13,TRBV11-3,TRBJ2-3,ASSYARGPTDTQY
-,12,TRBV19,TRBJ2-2,ASSNGPHTGELF
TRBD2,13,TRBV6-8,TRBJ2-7,ASSDEAGGPGEQY
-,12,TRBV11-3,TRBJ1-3,ASSLQGSGNTIY
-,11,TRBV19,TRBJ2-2,ATANPNTGELF
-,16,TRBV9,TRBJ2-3,ASSVGGSGTVATDTQY
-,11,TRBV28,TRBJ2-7,ASRSGSSYEQY
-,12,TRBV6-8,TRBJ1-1,ASNGPINRLEAF
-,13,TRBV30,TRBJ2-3,AWSVERSVTDTQY
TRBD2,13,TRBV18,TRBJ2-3,ASSPAGLAAHTQY
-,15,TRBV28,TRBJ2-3,ASSSPRLETLTDTQY
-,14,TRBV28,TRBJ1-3,ASSLLGGVGGNTIY
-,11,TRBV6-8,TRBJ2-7,ASSYLDRNEQY
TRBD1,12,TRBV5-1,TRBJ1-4,ASSSGQAHEKLF
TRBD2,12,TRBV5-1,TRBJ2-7,ASSGGTSNYEQY
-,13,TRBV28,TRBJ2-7,ASSLSLTGSYEQY
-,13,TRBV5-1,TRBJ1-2,ASSSVPSANYGYT
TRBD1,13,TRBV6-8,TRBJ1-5,ASSLGQGVNQPQH
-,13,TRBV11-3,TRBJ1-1,ASSPRGRRDTEAF
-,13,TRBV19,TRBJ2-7,ASSSLGLASDEQY
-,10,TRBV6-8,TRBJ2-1,ASRTGLNEQF
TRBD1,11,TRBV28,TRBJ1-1,ASSPGTAIEAF
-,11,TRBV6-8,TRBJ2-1,ASSPYSLDEQF
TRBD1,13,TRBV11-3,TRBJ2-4,ASSLMTGGQGIQY
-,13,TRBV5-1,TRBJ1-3,ASSLDLGTKNTIY
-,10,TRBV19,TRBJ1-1,ASTGNQRGLE
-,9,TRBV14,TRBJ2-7,ASSQAYEQY
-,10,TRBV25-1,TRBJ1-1,ASGEPQGEAF
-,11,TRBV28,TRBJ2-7,ASSLGVGKEQY
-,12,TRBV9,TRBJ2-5,ASSEQGRGETQY
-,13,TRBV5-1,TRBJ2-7,ASSPYRSFSYEQY
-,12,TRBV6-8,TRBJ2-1,ASTYGQGGYEQF
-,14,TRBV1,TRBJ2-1,ASSHAPGLALDEQF
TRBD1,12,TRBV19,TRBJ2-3,ASSPQGAGDTQY
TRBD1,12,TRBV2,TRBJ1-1,ASRTGTGNTEAF
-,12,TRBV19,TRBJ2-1,ASSMAGPTGEQF
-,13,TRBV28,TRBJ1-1,ASSLLGGMNTEAF